The entry below describes one T cell receptor beta chain. This sample is part of a study of OX40 agonist ivuxolimab in advanced cancers. The cohort excluded patients with autoimmune disease history or systemic immunosuppression. TCRdb's table, derived via immunoSEQ multiplex PCR, lists solely in-frame clones and lacks some. The sample has some 80,000 clones; around 94% are singletons. The source of this sequence is an adult with an advanced solid tumor such as melanoma, head and neck, liver or kidney cancer. Material: CD4+ or CD8+ T cells sorted from blood, obtained in a trial of the OX40 agonist ivuxolimab.

CDR3 DNA: TGTGCCAGCAGCTCGATGACGGCCGGGGAGCTGTTTTTT. Amino acids: CASSSMTAGELFF. The rearrangement links TRBV5-4 to TRBJ2-2; D remains ambiguous. Germline CDR1 SGHNT, CDR2 YYREEE (reference sequence). With 3 bases removed from V and 6 bases from J, the gap between germline ends came to 9 bases. The CDR3 consists of 13 residues.